A selection of T cell receptor beta chains follows, all from one sample in a study of OX40 agonist ivuxolimab in advanced cancers. The method was immunoSEQ multiplex PCR; TCRdb's version includes in-frame clones alone and lacks a portion of them. The sample records tens of thousands of clones, about 79% being singletons. The sequencing used CD4+ or CD8+ T cells sorted from blood, collected in a trial of the OX40 agonist ivuxolimab. The receptors were sampled from an adult with an advanced solid tumor such as melanoma, head and neck, liver or kidney cancer. CDR3s include the opening cysteine and the closing phenylalanine or tryptophan. The D gene is left open where the match is weak. The size of a clone is reported for some rows only, either as once, few or many, or as a class for expanded clones.

J,D,V,size,CDR3,DNA
TRBJ2-1,NA,TRBV30,NA,CAFQRRGASWDNEQFF,TGTGCCTTCCAACGCCGGGGCGCCTCTTGGGACAATGAGCAGTTCTTC
TRBJ2-5,NA,TRBV7-9,NA,CASSSWAGGVSQETQYF,TGTGCCAGCAGCTCTTGGGCAGGCGGGGTCTCCCAAGAGACCCAGTACTTC
TRBJ1-3,TRBD1,TRBV5-1,NA,CASSFGQVYSGNTIYF,TGCGCCAGCAGCTTTGGACAGGTCTACTCTGGAAACACCATATATTTT
TRBJ2-6,TRBD1,TRBV5-1,NA,CASSSGGITGGRFSSGANVLTF,TGCGCCAGCAGCTCCGGCGGAATCACAGGGGGAAGATTCAGCTCTGGGGCCAACGTCCTGACTTTC
TRBJ2-3,NA,TRBV4-2,few,CASSHTGFTDTQYF,TGTGCCAGCAGCCATACAGGGTTCACAGATACGCAGTATTTT
TRBJ2-2,NA,TRBV5-4,NA,CASSSYGKLTGELFF,TGTGCCAGCAGCTCATACGGTAAACTCACCGGGGAGCTGTTTTTT
TRBJ1-2,NA,TRBV19,NA,CASTGGANYGYTF,TGTGCCAGTACAGGAGGGGCTAACTATGGCTACACCTTC
TRBJ2-2,NA,TRBV7-2,NA,CASSRKTANTGELFF,TGTGCCAGCAGCCGTAAGACAGCGAACACCGGGGAGCTGTTTTTT
TRBJ1-5,NA,TRBV28,few,CASSVGGNQPQHF,TGTGCCAGCAGTGTCGGGGGGAATCAGCCCCAGCATTTT
TRBJ2-7,NA,TRBV5-1,NA,CASSLVGFPSSYEQYF,TGCGCCAGCAGCTTGGTGGGCTTTCCGAGCTCCTACGAGCAGTACTTC
TRBJ2-5,NA,TRBV27,few,CASSATGYQETQYF,TGTGCCAGCAGCGCCACAGGGTACCAAGAGACCCAGTACTTC
TRBJ2-7,NA,TRBV7-3,NA,CASSLKSGTGPYEQYF,TGTGCCAGCAGCTTAAAGTCAGGTACGGGCCCCTACGAGCAGTACTTC
TRBJ2-4,TRBD1,TRBV5-6,NA,CASSFRDRSFDF,TGTGCCAGCAGCTTCCGGGACAGGAGTTTTGACTTC
TRBJ2-7,NA,TRBV5-1,NA,CASSLLTGTYEQYF,TGCGCCAGCAGCTTGTTGACTGGAACCTACGAGCAGTACTTC
TRBJ2-7,TRBD1,TRBV6-5,NA,CASTSGTGGSYEQYF,TGTGCCAGCACCTCCGGGACAGGAGGCTCCTACGAGCAGTACTTC
TRBJ2-1,NA,TRBV27,NA,CASSSGTHNEQFF,TGTGCCAGCAGCTCCGGGACCCACAATGAGCAGTTCTTC
TRBJ2-1,NA,TRBV7-9,NA,CASSPAPYNEQFF,TGTGCCAGCAGCCCGGCCCCCTACAATGAGCAGTTCTTC
TRBJ2-5,NA,TRBV27,NA,CASSLSWIRETQYF,TGTGCCAGCAGTTTATCATGGATTAGAGAGACCCAGTACTTC
TRBJ1-2,NA,TRBV5-8,once,CASSGQVINGYTF,TGTGCCAGCAGCGGGCAGGTGATAAATGGCTACACCTTC
TRBJ1-6,NA,TRBV30,NA,CAWRGRNSPLHF,TGTGCCTGGAGGGGCCGTAATTCACCCCTCCACTTT
TRBJ2-1,TRBD2,TRBV4-1,NA,CASSQDENLAGHNEQFF,TGCGCCAGCAGCCAAGATGAAAACCTAGCGGGCCACAATGAGCAGTTCTTC
TRBJ2-3,TRBD1,TRBV27,few,CASSFLTGTTDTQYF,TGTGCCAGCAGTTTTTTGACAGGGACCACAGATACGCAGTATTTT
TRBJ2-2,NA,TRBV11-1,NA,CASFDRSKNTGELFF,TGTGCCAGCTTTGATCGGAGTAAGAACACCGGGGAGCTGTTTTTT
TRBJ2-1,TRBD2,TRBV30,NA,CAWSRESGEQFF,TGTGCCTGGTCGCGGGAGTCTGGTGAGCAGTTCTTC
TRBJ2-7,NA,TRBV21-1,NA,CASSNRPIQSHEQYF,TGTGCCAGCAGCAACCGGCCTATCCAGTCTCACGAGCAGTACTTC
TRBJ1-1,TRBD1,TRBV29-1,few,CSVSTGGQNTEAFF,TGCAGCGTTTCCACAGGGGGCCAGAACACTGAAGCTTTCTTT
TRBJ1-1,NA,TRBV28,NA,CASSLGRLNTEAFF,TGTGCCAGCAGTTTAGGAAGATTGAACACTGAAGCTTTCTTT
TRBJ2-7,NA,TRBV20-1,NA,CSASWGGEQYF,TGCAGTGCTTCATGGGGTGGCGAGCAGTACTTC
TRBJ1-2,NA,TRBV27,few,CASSLNWENYGYTF,TGTGCCAGCAGTTTAAACTGGGAGAACTATGGCTACACCTTC
TRBJ2-2,TRBD2,TRBV5-1,NA,CASRLLFSSGGATGELFF,TGCGCCAGCCGCTTACTATTTTCTAGCGGGGGGGCGACCGGGGAGCTGTTTTTT
TRBJ2-3,NA,TRBV9,few,CASSVTADLTDTQYF,TGTGCCAGCAGCGTAACCGCCGACCTCACAGATACGCAGTATTTT
TRBJ1-2,TRBD1,TRBV19,NA,CASIGTGVNYGYTF,TGTGCCAGTATTGGGACAGGCGTTAACTATGGCTACACCTTC
TRBJ1-5,NA,TRBV28,NA,CASSSTTGLLSNQPQHF,TGTGCCAGCAGTTCCACTACAGGGTTGTTAAGCAATCAGCCCCAGCATTTT
TRBJ1-4,NA,TRBV27,NA,CASSLAGARREKLFF,TGTGCCAGCAGTTTAGCAGGGGCTAGACGTGAAAAACTGTTTTTT
TRBJ2-3,TRBD2,TRBV2,NA,CASSEAGLAGGADTQYF,TGTGCCAGCAGTGAAGCGGGACTAGCGGGAGGGGCAGATACGCAGTATTTT
TRBJ2-3,TRBD2,TRBV18,NA,CASSPQEAGGPSTDTQYF,TGTGCCAGCTCACCCCAGGAAGCGGGAGGGCCTAGCACAGATACGCAGTATTTT
TRBJ1-2,TRBD1,TRBV19,NA,CASSPLLPTGGGYGYTF,TGTGCCAGTAGTCCACTCCTCCCGACAGGGGGAGGCTATGGCTACACCTTC
TRBJ2-7,NA,TRBV7-8,NA,CASSTSVGGGYEQYF,TGTGCCAGCAGCACTTCCGTTGGCGGCGGCTACGAGCAGTACTTC